The clone carrying this TCR beta chain was found a few times. The sample belongs to a study of T cells in localized non-small cell lung cancer. The method was immunoSEQ multiplex PCR; TCRdb's version includes in-frame clones alone and lacks a portion of them. The table records about 17,000 clones, 80% to 90% of them present only once. CDR1 is MNHEY, CDR2 SVGAGI, per germline. The CDR3 runs 13 residues. Trimming left V 6 bases short and J 2 bases short, with 8 bases between. The clonotype originates from a male donor aged 60 or over with stage II squamous cell lung carcinoma. The sequencing used peripheral blood, collected before any cancer treatment. The chain links TRBV6-5 to TRBJ1-5; D uncertain. The CDR3 DNA follows: TGTGCCAGCAGCCGCACCCGCAATCAGCCCCAGCATTTT. This translates into CASSRTRNQPQHF.